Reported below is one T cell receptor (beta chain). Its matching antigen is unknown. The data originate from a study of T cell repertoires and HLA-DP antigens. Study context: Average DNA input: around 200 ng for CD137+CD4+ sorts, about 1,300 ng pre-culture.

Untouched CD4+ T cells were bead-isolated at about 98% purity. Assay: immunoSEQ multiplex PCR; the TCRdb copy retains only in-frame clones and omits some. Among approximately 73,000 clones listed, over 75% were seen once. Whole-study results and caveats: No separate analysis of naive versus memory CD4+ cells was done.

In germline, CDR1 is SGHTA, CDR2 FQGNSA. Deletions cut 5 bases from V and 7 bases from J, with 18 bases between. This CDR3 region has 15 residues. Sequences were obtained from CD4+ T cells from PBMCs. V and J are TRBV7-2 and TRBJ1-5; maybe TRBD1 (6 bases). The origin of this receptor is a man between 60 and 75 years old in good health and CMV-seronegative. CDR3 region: CASSPHSGQGQPQHF. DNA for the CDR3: TGTGCCAGCAGCCCCCACAGTGGCCAGGGGCAGCCCCAGCATTTT.